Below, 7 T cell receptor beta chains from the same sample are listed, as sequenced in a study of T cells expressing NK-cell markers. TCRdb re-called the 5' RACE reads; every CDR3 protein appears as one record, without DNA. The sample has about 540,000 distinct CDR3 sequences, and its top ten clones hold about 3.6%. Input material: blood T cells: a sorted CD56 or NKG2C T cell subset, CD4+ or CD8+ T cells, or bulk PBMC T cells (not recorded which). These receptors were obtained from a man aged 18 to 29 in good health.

CDR3 in amino acids: CASSLARREGTDTQYF. This rearrangement joins TRBV7-9 to TRBJ2-3; the D call of TRBD2 rests on TCRdb alone, since no DNA is present to check it. The CDR3 has 16 amino acids. Looked up from germline, CDR1 is SEHNR and CDR2 is FQNEAQ (reference sequence).

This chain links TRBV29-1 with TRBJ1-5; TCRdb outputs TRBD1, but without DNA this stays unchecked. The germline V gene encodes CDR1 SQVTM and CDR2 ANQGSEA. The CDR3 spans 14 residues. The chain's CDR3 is CSVGAGGINQPQHF. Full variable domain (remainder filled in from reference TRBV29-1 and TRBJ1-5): SAVISQKPSRDICQRGTSLTIQCQVDSQVTMMFWYRQQPGQSLTLIATANQGSEATYESGFVIDKFPISRPNLTFSTLTVSNMSPEDSSIYLCSVGAGGINQPQHFGDGTRLSIL.

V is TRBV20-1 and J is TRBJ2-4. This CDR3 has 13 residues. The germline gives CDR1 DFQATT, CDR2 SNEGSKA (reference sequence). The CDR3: CSARDHSAGIQYF.

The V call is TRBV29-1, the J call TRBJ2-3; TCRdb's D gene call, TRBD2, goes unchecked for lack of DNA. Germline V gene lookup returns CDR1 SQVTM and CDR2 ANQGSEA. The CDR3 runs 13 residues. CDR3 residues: CSAARGRSDTQYF.

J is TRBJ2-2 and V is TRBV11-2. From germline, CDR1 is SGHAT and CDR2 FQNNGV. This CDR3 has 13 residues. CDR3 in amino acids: CASSLASTGELFF.

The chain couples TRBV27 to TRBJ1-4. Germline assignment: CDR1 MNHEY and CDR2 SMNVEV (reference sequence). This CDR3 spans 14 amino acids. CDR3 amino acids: CASRAVATNEKLFF.

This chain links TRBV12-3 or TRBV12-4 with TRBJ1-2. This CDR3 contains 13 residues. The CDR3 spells CASSLTRPYGYTF.